Detailed here is one T cell receptor beta chain. What it binds is unknown. V was clipped by 3 bases and J by 0 bases; unmatched bases: 5. CDR1 is SGDLS, CDR2 YYNGEE, per germline. The CDR3 consists of 15 residues. This sample was taken from a study of metastatic and nonmetastatic thyroid tumors. The overall study: Repertoire comparisons spanned blood and tumor or nodule tissue from malignant and benign thyroid patients.

None of the patients had undergone any treatment ahead of thyroid surgery. Study outcomes and limitations: When malignant thyroid tumors were compared with benign nodules, TCR beta diversity was reportedly significantly higher in the malignant tumors. This held in both blood and tumor samples.

The authors' processing: Clinicopathological groups differed in CDR3, with these differences serving to build a distant-metastasis classifier for papillary thyroid cancer. MiXCR re-clonotyped the PCR reads for TCRdb. These V and J calls originate from TCRdb's pipeline instead of the authors' own analysis. The sample lists about 24,000 clones, under 25% occurring once. This clonotype was obtained from a male donor with papillary thyroid cancer or a benign thyroid nodule (not recorded which). Some clones in this sample may be carry-over from other donors' samples. What was sequenced was blood. The chain uses TRBV9 and TRBJ2-7; 8 bases match TRBD1. The CDR3 region is CASSGNTGGSYEQYF. In nucleotides, the CDR3 is TGTGCCAGCAGCGGAAACACAGGGGGCTCCTACGAGCAGTACTTC.